Listed below are T cell receptor beta chains from one sample, sequenced in a study of blood T cell repertoires in COVID-19. The repertoire was sequenced with immunoSEQ multiplex PCR; TCRdb's copy has only in-frame clones and lacks some. The profile shows about 55,000 clones, about 80% of them singletons. The source material was peripheral blood. The receptors were gathered from a human donor in a cohort sampled during active COVID-19. CDR3s leave out the opening cysteine and the closing phenylalanine or tryptophan. Part of the rows lack a size; the others show once, few, many or a class for expanded clones.

TRBV7-8,TRBJ2-4,13,once,ASSLIQGAKNIQY
TRBV7-8,TRBJ2-7,11,NA,ASSLGRGNEQY
TRBV27,TRBJ1-4,14,NA,ASSLGGLPTNEKLF
TRBV28,TRBJ2-7,15,NA,ASSSAGTEKSAYEQY
TRBV19,TRBJ1-1,14,few,ASSQTAGRPNTEAF
TRBV7-9,TRBJ2-1,11,NA,AGESGGANEQF
TRBV19,TRBJ1-1,13,NA,ASSSRGGRSTEAF
TRBV4-3,TRBJ2-7,16,NA,ASSQDRGGQGFSYEQY
TRBV6-6,TRBJ1-6,16,NA,ASSPRRGRSSYNSPLH
TRBV28,TRBJ2-1,14,NA,ASSPLAGGGGDEQF
TRBV29-1,TRBJ1-3,12,NA,SAVTSSSGNTIY
TRBV18,TRBJ2-2,17,NA,ASSPYGTGGAFNTGELF
TRBV2,TRBJ2-3,10,NA,ASSDQGDTQY
TRBV5-1,TRBJ2-5,13,NA,ASSLEGDRGETQY
TRBV24-1,TRBJ2-1,10,once,ATSDQYNEQF
TRBV7-2,TRBJ1-2,13,NA,ASSPRTGGAYGYT
TRBV21-1,TRBJ2-2,14,NA,ASNTTRDRDPGELF
TRBV2,TRBJ1-6,9,few,ASSSRQELH
TRBV19,TRBJ2-1,13,NA,ASKLGTRLIDEQF
TRBV6-5,TRBJ2-3,12,NA,ASSLSTGIDTQY
TRBV12-3/TRBV12-4,TRBJ2-1,10,NA,ASGPPRDEQF
TRBV12-3/TRBV12-4,TRBJ2-7,11,NA,ASRYTGAYEQY
TRBV3-1/TRBV3-2,TRBJ2-6,17,NA,ASSRPGQPLYSGANVLT